This passage covers 31 T cell receptor beta chains from one sample sequenced in a study of blood T cells in healthy people across ages. The authors ran a second PCR of about 7 to 11 cycles using a sample-barcoded 5' primer and a J-beta primer mix. TCRdb reanalysed the 5' RACE reads using MiXCR and keeps one entry per CDR3 protein. This table holds around 700,000 distinct CDR3 sequences, 20% to 25% found once. These same data were also listed under a study on T cells of mothers and their children.

Sequenced: blood. These receptors were obtained from a boy aged 5-17 years in good health.

The chain recombines TRBV20-1 with TRBJ2-4; TRBD1 matches 10 bases. The germline CDR1 and CDR2 sequences are DFQATT and SNEGSKA (reference sequence). The CDR3 totals 15 residues. Losses at the gene ends were 3 bases for V and 5 bases for J; bases not matched to a gene: 7. The DNA of the CDR3 is TGCAGTGCTAGGCCGGGACAGGGGACCCAAAACATTCAGTACTTC. Translating gives CSARPGQGTQNIQYF.

This clonotype was observed a handful of times. V is TRBV25-1 and J is TRBJ1-1; unclear D gene. CDR1 is MGHDK, CDR2 SYGVNS, per germline. V dropped 6 bases and J dropped 0 bases, with 11 bases sitting between them. The CDR3 has 14 residues. The CDR3 DNA sequence: TGTGCCAGCAGCGCTGGTTTCCTGAACACTGAAGCTTTCTTT. Its translation: CASSAGFLNTEAFF.

Only a few counts were recorded for this clonotype. This chain uses TRBV2 with TRBJ2-7; TRBD1 aligns across 7 bases. The CDR3 loop spans 14 amino acids. J gave up 2 bases and V 4 bases, and 5 bases lay outside the gene matches. Germline V CDR1 and CDR2: SNHLY, FYNNEI. The CDR3 loop is CASSGDSDTYEQYF. CDR3 coding DNA: TGTGCCAGCAGTGGGGACAGTGACACCTACGAGCAGTACTTC.

The V gene is TRBV29-1, the J gene TRBJ2-3; 10 bases fit TRBD2. CDR1 and CDR2 (germline): SQVTM, ANQGSEA. Trimming cost V 0 bases and J 6 bases; bases outside gene matches: 9. There are 16 residues in the CDR3. CDR3 in amino acids: CSVEEFGLAVGDTQYF. The CDR3 coding sequence is TGCAGCGTTGAAGAATTCGGACTAGCGGTTGGGGATACGCAGTATTTT.

This sequence joins TRBV5-5 and TRBJ2-2, with D unresolved. This CDR3 spans 15 amino acids. V was shortened by 0 bases and J by 0 bases, with 6 bases between the two germline ends. The germline gives CDR1 SGHKS, CDR2 YYEKEE (reference sequence). CDR3 loop: CASSLGPSNTGELFF. DNA for the CDR3: TGTGCCAGCAGCTTGGGGCCCTCGAACACCGGGGAGCTGTTTTTT.

The chain uses TRBV29-1 and TRBJ2-3; 11 positions agree with TRBD2. The CDR3 consists of 15 residues. Germline trimming cut 3 bases from V and 6 bases from J; bases unmatched to any gene: 8. Germline V gives CDR1 SQVTM, CDR2 ANQGSEA. DNA for the CDR3: TGCAGCGTTGAGACCGGGACTAGCGGCTTTGATACGCAGTATTTT. It specifies CSVETGTSGFDTQYF.

The CDR3 DNA reads as TGTGCCAGCAGATTAACGTCAGATACGCAGTATTTT. Translation gives CASRLTSDTQYF. The rearrangement uses TRBV12-3 or TRBV12-4 and TRBJ2-3; D gene unclear. The V and J ends lost 6 bases and 4 bases respectively, with 8 bases between them. CDR3 length: 12 residues.

V is TRBV11-1 and J is TRBJ1-2; maybe TRBD1 (5 bases). CDR1 and CDR2 (germline): SGHAT, FQDESV (reference sequence). The CDR3 consists of 16 residues. The V end was cut by 5 bases, the J end by 1 base, with 17 bases between. In DNA form, the CDR3 reads TGTGCCAGCAGCCCCCTGGTAGGGGCGGGTAACTATGGCTACACCTTC. Protein: CASSPLVGAGNYGYTF.

This clonotype was seen a few times. The chain recombines TRBV4-2 with TRBJ2-5; 10 positions match TRBD1. Germline CDR1 reads LGHNA; CDR2 reads YNFKEQ. CDR3 length: 19 amino acids. The J segment lost 4 bases and the V segment lost 4 bases, leaving 18 bases of the junction unmatched. Here the CDR3 DNA reads TGTGCCAGCAGCCCGAAGCCGCTCGGGACAGGGGATTATGGAGAGACCCAGTACTTC. Amino acid sequence: CASSPKPLGTGDYGETQYF.

This clonotype occurred a few times. CDR3 region: CASSWVATYNEQFF. The CDR3 nucleotides read TGTGCCAGCAGTTGGGTGGCAACTTACAATGAGCAGTTCTTC. The chain uses TRBV28 and TRBJ2-1, with no clear D. Germline V lookup: CDR1 MDHEN, CDR2 SYDVKM. V was pared by 4 bases and J by 4 bases, with 11 bases between. The CDR3 has 14 amino acids.

V and J are TRBV2 and TRBJ2-4, with D possibly TRBD2 on 5 matching bases. This CDR3 has 16 residues. The V gene's germline CDR1 is SNHLY and CDR2 FYNNEI. V shed 0 bases and J shed 4 bases, with 13 bases lying between them. The CDR3, as DNA: TGTGCCAGCAGTGAAGCGCTTCAAAGCGGTAAAAACATTCAGTACTTC. Protein product: CASSEALQSGKNIQYF.

This clonotype was observed a few times. The V gene is TRBV29-1, the J gene TRBJ2-5; 9 bases match TRBD2. The CDR3 runs to 14 residues. Germline V gene lookup returns CDR1 SQVTM and CDR2 ANQGSEA. V gave up 5 bases and J gave up 5 bases; unmatched junction bases: 9. The chain's CDR3 is CSVTLAGARETQYF. The CDR3 DNA reads as TGCAGCGTTACCTTAGCGGGAGCGCGTGAGACCCAGTACTTC.

This clonotype has just a few counts. The rearrangement joins TRBV7-9 to TRBJ1-2, with 7 bases that match TRBD1. V trimming: 5 bases; J trimming: 4 bases; junction bases outside the gene matches: 4. Germline CDR1 is SEHNR and CDR2 is FQNEAQ (reference sequence). This CDR3 has 13 residues. The CDR3 sequence: CASSRGTAYGYTF. In DNA, the CDR3 is TGTGCCAGCAGCAGAGGGACAGCCTATGGCTACACCTTC.

In this sample, this clonotype turned up a few times. The chain recombines TRBV6-1 with TRBJ2-1, with 9 bases identical to TRBD1. The V segment lost 6 bases and the J segment 9 bases; nucleotides outside the gene matches: 12. CDR1 and CDR2 from the germline V gene are MNHNS and SASEGT. This CDR3 has 15 residues. CDR3 sequence (DNA): TGTGCCAGCAGCGCGACAGGGGGGGGTAATAGTGAGCAGTTCTTC. Translated, it gives CASSATGGGNSEQFF.

The rearrangement joins TRBV29-1 to TRBJ1-1, with D uncertain. This CDR3 is 12 amino acids long. Germline V gives CDR1 SQVTM, CDR2 ANQGSEA. In DNA form, the CDR3 reads TGCAGTGGACTCGGGGTGAACACTGAAGCTTTCTTT. This codes for CSGLGVNTEAFF.

A few counts support this clonotype. The chain couples TRBV7-2 to TRBJ2-7; D perhaps matches TRBD2 (6 bases). Germline lookup yields CDR1 SGHTA and CDR2 FQGNSA. The CDR3 covers 14 residues. The V gene lost 2 bases and the J gene lost 2 bases, with 10 bases spanning the gap. The CDR3 bases are TGTGCCAGCAGCTTATTCGCTAGCGCCTACGAGCAGTACTTC. Its protein is CASSLFASAYEQYF.

This clonotype has a count of ten or more. The V call is TRBV20-1, the J call TRBJ2-5, with TRBD2 identical over 7 bases. After removal of 3 bases from V and 4 bases from J, the junction contained 11 bases not matched to a gene. Germline CDR1 and CDR2: DFQATT and SNEGSKA (reference sequence). The CDR3 covers 15 residues. CDR3 sequence: CSASIRRTRAETQYF. CDR3 sequence (DNA): TGCAGTGCTAGTATCCGACGGACTAGGGCAGAGACCCAGTACTTC.

The chain combines TRBV6-2 or TRBV6-3 with TRBJ2-1; D is ambiguous. V was shortened by 5 bases and J by 5 bases, with 7 bases between the two germline ends. Germline V gene lookup returns CDR1 MNHEY and CDR2 SVGEGT. The CDR3 has 12 amino acids. CDR3 coding DNA: TGTGCCAGCAGTAGGGATGACAATGAGCAGTTCTTC. It is translated as CASSRDDNEQFF.

The V gene is TRBV5-5, the J gene TRBJ2-7, with TRBD1 matching 9 bases. Germline CDR1 SGHKS, CDR2 YYEKEE (reference sequence). Trimming took 1 base from V and 5 from J; bases not matched to a gene: 4. The CDR3 spans 14 residues. For the CDR3, the DNA is TGTGCCAGCAGCTTGATGACAGGGGGGGACGAGCAGTACTTC. It is translated as CASSLMTGGDEQYF.

The V call is TRBV11-2, the J call TRBJ2-7; D perhaps matches TRBD1 (5 bases). Germline values: CDR1 SGHAT, CDR2 FQNNGV. Trimming stripped 3 bases from V and 2 bases from J, with 11 bases between. The CDR3 runs to 14 residues. The CDR3 region has the DNA TGTGCCAGCAGCTTTTCCAGGGTGCCCTACGAGCAGTACTTC. It encodes CASSFSRVPYEQYF.

The chain is built from TRBV3-1 and TRBJ2-5; D might be TRBD2 (6 bases). The J call may be incorrect, as the DNA end agrees better with TRBJ2-1. The CDR3 consists of 17 residues. Germline V gene sequence: CDR1 LGHDT, CDR2 YNNKEL (reference sequence). CDR3 bases: TGTGCCAGCAGCCAAGATGTTGAGAGGGAGGTTAACAATGAGCAGTTCTTC. As protein: CASSQDVEREVNNEQFF.

The rearrangement uses TRBV20-1 and TRBJ2-3; maybe TRBD2 (5 bases). V lost 6 bases and J lost 6, with 16 bases in between. The CDR3 has 13 residues. Germline V CDR1 and CDR2: DFQATT, SNEGSKA (reference sequence). The CDR3 is CSARPGYADTQYF. CDR3 sequence (DNA): TGCAGTGCCCGACCGGGATACGCGGATACGCAGTATTTT.

The V call is TRBV20-1, the J call TRBJ2-5; D perhaps matches TRBD2 (6 bases). Trimming removed 6 bases at V and 4 bases at J, with 21 bases between. The CDR3 is made up of 15 amino acids. Germline V gene lookup returns CDR1 DFQATT and CDR2 SNEGSKA (reference sequence). This CDR3 reads CSASKTGLIGETQYF. The CDR3 region has the DNA TGCAGTGCCTCGAAGACGGGACTCATAGGAGAGACCCAGTACTTC.

This clonotype was counted only a few times. J is TRBJ2-2 and V is TRBV2; D is ambiguous. The CDR3 covers 18 residues. The V end lost 1 base, the J end lost 4 bases, and 19 bases lay between the germline ends. The V gene's germline CDR1 is SNHLY and CDR2 FYNNEI. Here the CDR3 reads CASSEDRESPKTTGELFF. CDR3 DNA sequence: TGTGCCAGCAGTGAAGATAGAGAGTCCCCGAAAACCACCGGGGAGCTGTTTTTT.

The rearrangement uses TRBV6-1 and TRBJ1-2; 8 nucleotides agree with TRBD1. CDR1 is MNHNS, CDR2 SASEGT, per germline. The CDR3 length is 17 residues. Trimming took 6 bases from V and 1 from J; bases not matched to a gene: 13. As DNA, the CDR3 is TGTGCCAGCAGCCGCTCGCAGGGGGCGATTCTTAACTATGGCTACACCTTC. Its translation is CASSRSQGAILNYGYTF.

The V gene is TRBV12-3 or TRBV12-4, the J gene TRBJ1-5; 10 bases align to TRBD1. V lost 7 bases to trimming and J lost 7 bases; unmatched junction nucleotides: 13. CDR3 length equals 16 residues. This CDR3 reads CASKKTLTGGGQPQHF. The CDR3 DNA sequence: TGTGCCAGCAAAAAAACCCTGACAGGGGGCGGCCAGCCCCAGCATTTT.

In its sample, this clonotype was seen a few times. The chain couples TRBV3-1 to TRBJ1-4, with D maybe TRBD1 (5 bases). The V and J ends lost 0 bases and 5 bases respectively, with 13 bases between them. This CDR3 has 16 amino acids. CDR1 and CDR2 from the germline V gene are LGHDT and YNNKEL (reference sequence). In DNA, the CDR3 is TGTGCCAGCAGCCAAGAAGGGGATGGAAGGAATGAAAAACTGTTTTTT. This encodes CASSQEGDGRNEKLFF. Full variable domain (outside the CDR3, taken from reference TRBV3-1 and TRBJ1-4): DTAVSQTPKYLVTQMGNDKSIKCEQNLGHDTMYWYKQDSKKFLKIMFSYNNKELIINETVPNRFSPKSPDKAHLNLHINSLELGDSAVYFCASSQEGDGRNEKLFFGSGTQLSVL.

This clonotype occurred a few times. V gene TRBV5-1 combines with J gene TRBJ2-5; tentatively, D is TRBD2 (6 bases). From germline, CDR1 is SGHRS and CDR2 YFSETQ. The CDR3 is 15 amino acids. Trimming took off 4 bases at V and 7 bases at J, with 20 bases between the two ends. The CDR3 DNA follows: TGCGCCAGCAGCCAAGGACGGGGGTCGTCCGGGACCCAGTACTTC. It yields the protein CASSQGRGSSGTQYF.

This clonotype has just a few counts. This chain joins TRBV7-2 and TRBJ2-5; D call uncertain. The CDR3 sequence is 13 residues long. The germline V gene encodes CDR1 SGHTA and CDR2 FQGNSA. V lost 5 bases, J lost 5 bases, and 12 bases lay in between. The CDR3 spells CASSPSPSETQYF. The DNA for the CDR3 is TGTGCCAGCAGCCCCTCACCCTCGGAGACCCAGTACTTC.

This clonotype was seen a few times. CDR3 sequence (DNA): TGCGCCAGCAGCCAAGACGGGCTAAACTGGGGTCCACAAGAGACCCAGTACTTC. Its protein is CASSQDGLNWGPQETQYF. The J gene is TRBJ2-5, the V gene TRBV4-3, with unresolved D. The CDR3 extends over 18 amino acids. V was shortened by 0 bases and J by 2 bases, with 19 bases between the two germline ends. Germline V gives CDR1 LGHNA, CDR2 YSLEER.

The V gene is TRBV3-1, the J gene TRBJ2-4; D gene uncertain. The germline CDR1 and CDR2 sequences are LGHDT and YNNKEL (reference sequence). V lost 0 bases and J 11 bases, leaving 8 bases between the germline ends. This CDR3 contains 12 residues. The CDR3 coding sequence is TGTGCCAGCAGCCAAGATCCTGGTCTTCAGTACTTC. Its translation is CASSQDPGLQYF.